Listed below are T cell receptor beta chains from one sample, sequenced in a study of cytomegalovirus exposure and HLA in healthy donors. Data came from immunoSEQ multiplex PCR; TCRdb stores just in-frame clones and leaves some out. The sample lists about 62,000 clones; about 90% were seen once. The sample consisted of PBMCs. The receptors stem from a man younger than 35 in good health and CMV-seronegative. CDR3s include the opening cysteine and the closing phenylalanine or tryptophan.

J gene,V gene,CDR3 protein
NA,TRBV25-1,CASRTGRNEQYF
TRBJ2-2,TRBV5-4,CASSTTPGTINTGELFF
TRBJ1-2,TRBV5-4,CASSGDRNYGYTF
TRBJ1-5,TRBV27,CASRPGVSNQPQHF
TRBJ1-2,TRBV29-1,CSVGSGGPNYGYTF
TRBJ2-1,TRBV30,CARQGGWEQFF
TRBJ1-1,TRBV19,CATQGAGNTEAFF
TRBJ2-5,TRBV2,CALDSGQGMRETQYF
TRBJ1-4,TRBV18,CASSRDSRNEKLFF
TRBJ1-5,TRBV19,CASRTHLGGNQPQHF
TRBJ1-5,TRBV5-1,CASSLAQDQPQHF
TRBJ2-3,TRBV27,CASSTRTGGTDTQYF
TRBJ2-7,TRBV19,CASSRSRDSYEQYF
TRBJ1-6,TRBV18,CASSPNGASDSPLHF
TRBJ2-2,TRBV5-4,CASRGGAAGELFF
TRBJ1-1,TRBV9,CASSEEGVTEAFF
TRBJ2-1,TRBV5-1,CASGQESSYNEQFF
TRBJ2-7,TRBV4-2,CASSHPQTSGGEYEQYF
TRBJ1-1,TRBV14,CASSRTGVFFSEAFF
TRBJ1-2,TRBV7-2,CASSPPNRNLNYGYTF
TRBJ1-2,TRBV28,CASSSSAYGYTF
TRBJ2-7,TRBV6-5,CASSSLLAPYHEQYF
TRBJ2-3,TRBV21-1,CASSNNSVKGQRRSTQYF
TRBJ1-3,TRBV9,CASSSRQISGNTIYF
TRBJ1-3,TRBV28,CASSRNTIYF
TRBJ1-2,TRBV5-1,CASSWDRGGYTF
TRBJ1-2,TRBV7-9,CASSLVQGVDGYTF
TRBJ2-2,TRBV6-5,CASSYSSQNTGELFF
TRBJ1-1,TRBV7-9,CASSFQTRSAEAFF
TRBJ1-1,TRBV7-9,CASSLGTGEAFF
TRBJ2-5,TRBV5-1,CASSFGTGIETQYF
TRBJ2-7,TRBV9,CASSVTDTYEQYF
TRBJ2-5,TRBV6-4,CASSPGQGAGETQYF
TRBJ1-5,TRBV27,CASSLGQGNQPQHF
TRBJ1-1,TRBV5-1,CASSLAGNTEAFF
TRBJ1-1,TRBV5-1,CASSTSGDTEAFF
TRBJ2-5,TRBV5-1,CASSLATGARTETQYF
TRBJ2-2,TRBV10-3,CAIPGQATGELFF
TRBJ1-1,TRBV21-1,CASSKGVQGEAEAFF
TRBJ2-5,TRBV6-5,CASSDGSGSQETQYF
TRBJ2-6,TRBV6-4,CAGGSGANVLTF
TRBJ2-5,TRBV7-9,CASSDREETQYF
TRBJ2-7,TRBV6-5,CASARQAPYEQYF
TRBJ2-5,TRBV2,CASRPSGAYQETQYF
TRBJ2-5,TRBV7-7,CASSLAAGSETQYF
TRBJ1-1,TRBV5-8,CASSRRTGEMNTEAFF
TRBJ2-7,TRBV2,CASSPLQGLEQYF
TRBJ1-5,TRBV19,CASSSTAGGDQPQHF
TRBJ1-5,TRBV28,CASSQTGFPQPQHF
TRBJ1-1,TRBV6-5,CASRYRGDTEAFF
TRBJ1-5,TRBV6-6,CASSYLEGAEPQHF
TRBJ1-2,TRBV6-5,CASRQGSNYGYTF
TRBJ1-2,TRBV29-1,CSVEGRIQYGYTF
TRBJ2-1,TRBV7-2,CASSIIAGGGEQFF
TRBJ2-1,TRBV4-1,CASSPRGGSYNEQFF
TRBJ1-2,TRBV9,CASSVDPGIYGYTF
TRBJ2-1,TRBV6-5,CASSSSGTGSYNEQFF
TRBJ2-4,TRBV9,CASSVGGGAPMKF